This T cell receptor beta chain is drawn from a study of cytomegalovirus exposure and HLA in healthy donors. The CDR3 runs 14 residues. Unmatched junction bases numbered 6, after V lost 5 bases and J lost 4 bases. Looked up from germline, CDR1 is MRHNA and CDR2 is SNTAGT. PCR employed 60 Vbeta and 13 Jbeta primers. In the original workflow: A later analysis tallied 80 million or so unique TCR beta chains, approximately 10 million of them shared. Some clones are missing from TCRdb's copy, which holds only in-frame ones; the method was immunoSEQ multiplex PCR. The V and J calls and clone size are taken from that table; D and trimming were inferred from the DNA. The table shows roughly 150,000 clones, with roughly four fifths occurring only once. Participants comprised healthy donors of bone marrow.

Material: PBMCs. V gene TRBV6-4 combines with J gene TRBJ2-3; TRBD1 agrees at 7 bases. This receptor was obtained from a man aged 35 to 55 in good health and CMV-seronegative. The DNA of the CDR3 is TGTGCCAGCAGTTCTTGGACAGGATCAGATACGCAGTATTTT. Residues: CASSSWTGSDTQYF.